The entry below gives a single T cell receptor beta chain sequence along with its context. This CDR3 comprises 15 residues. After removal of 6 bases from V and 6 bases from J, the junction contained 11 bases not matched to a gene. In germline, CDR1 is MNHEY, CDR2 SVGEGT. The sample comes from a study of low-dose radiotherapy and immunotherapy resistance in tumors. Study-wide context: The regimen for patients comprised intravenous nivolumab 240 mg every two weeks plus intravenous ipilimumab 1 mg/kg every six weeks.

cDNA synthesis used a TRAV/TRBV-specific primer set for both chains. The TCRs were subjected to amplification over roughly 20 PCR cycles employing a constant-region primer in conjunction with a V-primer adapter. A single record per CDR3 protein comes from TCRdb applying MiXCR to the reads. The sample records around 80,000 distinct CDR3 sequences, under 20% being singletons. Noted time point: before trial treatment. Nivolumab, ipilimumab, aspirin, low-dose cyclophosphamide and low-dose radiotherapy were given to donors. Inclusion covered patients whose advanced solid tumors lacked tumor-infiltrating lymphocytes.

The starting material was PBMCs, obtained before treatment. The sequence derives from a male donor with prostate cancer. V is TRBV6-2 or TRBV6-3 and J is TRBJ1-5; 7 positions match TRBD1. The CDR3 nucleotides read TGTGCCAGCAGCCGAGGGACAGCGGGAGGTCAGCCCCAGCATTTT. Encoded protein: CASSRGTAGGQPQHF.